This TCR beta chain is drawn from a study of cytomegalovirus exposure and HLA in healthy donors. The study, taken as a whole, reports: Through in vitro validation, a few CMV-associated chains were shown to be specific for CMV antigens. With later analysis, a missense DCLRE1C variant became linked to TCR beta V- and J-gene trimming.

Primers included in the PCR were 60 Vbeta and 13 Jbeta primers. Sequenced by immunoSEQ multiplex PCR; TCRdb stores in-frame clones only, minus some. Here the sample spans tens of thousands of clones, 78% being singletons. Comments on this clone: Its specificity is not known.

The sample comprised PBMCs. The sequence was collected from a man aged 40-50 years in good health and CMV-seronegative.

The CDR3 is CASSLEQTNSPLHF. The DNA for the CDR3 is TGTGCCAGCAGCTTAGAACAAACTAATTCACCCCTCCACTTT. This chain connects TRBV7-9 to TRBJ1-6; no definite D call. Trimming shortened V by 1 base and J by 6 bases, and 7 bases separated the two germline ends. Germline CDR1 is SEHNR and CDR2 is FQNEAQ (reference sequence). The CDR3 consists of 14 residues.